A single sample is the source of the 15 T cell receptor beta chains below, sequenced in a study of blood T cell repertoires in COVID-19. The assay was immunoSEQ multiplex PCR, and TCRdb's table has in-frame clones only and misses some. This sample has 200,000 to 250,000 clones, with roughly 80% found just once. Sequencing used peripheral blood. These TCRs come from a woman of 80 years or more with active or convalescent COVID-19.

This sequence joins TRBV10-3 and TRBJ2-7; D perhaps matches TRBD2 (5 bases). The CDR3 covers 14 residues. Germline-derived CDR1 and CDR2 are ENHRY and SYGVKD. Trimming removed 10 bases at V and 2 bases at J, with 18 bases between. The CDR3 protein is CATQSGKGAYEQYF. DNA of the CDR3: TGTGCCACCCAATCGGGGAAAGGAGCCTACGAGCAGTACTTC.

The CDR3 DNA reads as TGTGCCAGCAGTGGATCCCGGGACAGAGTTAGCAATCAGCCCCAGCATTTT. This codes for CASSGSRDRVSNQPQHF. The chain combines TRBV6-6 with TRBJ1-5, with 7 bases that match TRBD1. J gave up 0 bases and V 5 bases, and 10 bases lay outside the gene matches. CDR1 is MNHNY, CDR2 SVGAGI, per germline (reference sequence). This CDR3 region has 17 residues.

The V and J genes are TRBV7-6 and TRBJ2-2; weak D call: TRBD2 (7 bases). Trimming took 8 bases from V and 10 from J, leaving 23 bases between them. Germline CDR1 and CDR2: SGHVS and FNYEAQ. This CDR3 has 15 residues. The CDR3 DNA reads as TGTGCCAGCCCTTTTTTAGGGGGGGAACCCCCGGAGCTGTTTTTT. Its protein is CASPFLGGEPPELFF.

V is TRBV11-3 and J is TRBJ1-1, with D perhaps TRBD1 (5 bases). The germline CDR1 and CDR2 sequences are SGHNT and YENEEA. V lost 5 bases and J 2 bases, leaving 15 bases between the germline ends. There are 15 residues in the CDR3. The CDR3 region is CASSASGGYNTEAFF. CDR3 nucleotide sequence: TGTGCCAGCAGCGCGTCCGGGGGGTACAACACTGAAGCTTTCTTT.

This chain uses TRBV6-5 with TRBJ2-5; 11 bases align to TRBD2. Losses at the gene ends were 7 bases for V and 4 bases for J; bases not matched to a gene: 8. The CDR3 is 15 residues long. Germline CDR1 MNHEY, CDR2 SVGAGI. This chain's CDR3 is CASTIAGGPGETQYF. The DNA of the CDR3 is TGTGCCAGCACCATAGCGGGAGGGCCGGGAGAGACCCAGTACTTC.

The chain links TRBV7-9 to TRBJ1-3; 7 bases align to TRBD1. Per germline, CDR1 SEHNR and CDR2 FQNEAQ (reference sequence). The length of the CDR3 is 14 residues. V lost 5 bases, J lost 1 base, and 2 bases stayed unmatched. DNA for the CDR3: TGTGCCAGCAGCCCGACAGGGTCTGGAAACACCATATATTTT. Residues: CASSPTGSGNTIYF.

This chain joins TRBV5-5 and TRBJ2-6; D not resolved. Per the germline V gene, CDR1 is SGHKS and CDR2 is YYEKEE (reference sequence). V was shortened by 2 bases and J by 1 base, with 7 bases between the two germline ends. The CDR3 extends over 15 amino acids. CDR3 DNA: TGTGCCAGCAGCTTTGTGTCATCTGGGGCCAACGTCCTGACTTTC. Translating it yields CASSFVSSGANVLTF.

V usage is TRBV6-5 and J usage is TRBJ1-5, with D possibly TRBD1 on 6 matching bases. The CDR3 totals 15 residues. Germline V gene sequence: CDR1 MNHEY, CDR2 SVGAGI. V lost 7 bases and J 1 base, leaving 14 bases between the germline ends. The CDR3 loop is CASTGGGMSNQPQHF. The DNA of the CDR3 is TGTGCCAGCACCGGCGGGGGCATGAGCAATCAGCCCCAGCATTTT.

The chain couples TRBV12-3 or TRBV12-4 to TRBJ1-1; D remains ambiguous. This CDR3 has 13 residues. Trimming stripped 5 bases from V and 1 base from J, with 8 bases between. CDR3 coding DNA: TGTGCCAGCAGTCGTCAGAAGAACACTGAAGCTTTCTTT. Translating it yields CASSRQKNTEAFF.

This chain links TRBV5-4 with TRBJ2-3, with 10 bases aligning to TRBD2. Trimming took 1 base from V and 7 from J; bases not matched to a gene: 9. CDR3 length equals 16 residues. The germline gives CDR1 SGHNT, CDR2 YYREEE (reference sequence). The CDR3 sequence is CASSLSSSGSRYTQYF. CDR3 nucleotide sequence: TGTGCCAGCAGCTTGAGTTCTAGCGGGAGTCGATATACGCAGTATTTT.

The chain links TRBV4-3 to TRBJ1-2; weak D call: TRBD1 (6 bases). Germline CDR1 is LGHNA and CDR2 is YSLEER. The CDR3 length is 13 residues. Deletions cut 0 bases from V and 4 bases from J, with 6 bases between. CDR3 protein: CASSQDRGYGYTF. CDR3 DNA: TGCGCCAGCAGCCAAGACAGGGGCTATGGCTACACCTTC.

The gene calls are TRBV28 and TRBJ1-2; TRBD1 matches at 7 bases. V trimming: 5 bases; J trimming: 4 bases; junction bases outside the gene matches: 10. This CDR3 contains 15 residues. Germline assignment: CDR1 MDHEN and CDR2 SYDVKM. The CDR3 spells CASSINRGALYGYTF. The CDR3 DNA sequence: TGTGCCAGCAGTATCAACAGGGGTGCCCTCTATGGCTACACCTTC.

The V and J genes are TRBV11-3 and TRBJ2-1, with 9 positions matching TRBD2. The CDR3 loop spans 15 amino acids. Germline assignment: CDR1 SGHNT and CDR2 YENEEA. The ends lost 5 bases at V and 4 bases at J; junction bases unmatched: 6. In nucleotides, the CDR3 is TGTGCCAGCAGCCCGCGGGAGGGCCGGTACAATGAGCAGTTCTTC. Its translation is CASSPREGRYNEQFF.

This rearrangement joins TRBV20-1 to TRBJ2-3; D unclear. The V end was cut by 3 bases, the J end by 4 bases, with 5 bases between. Germline V gene lookup returns CDR1 DFQATT and CDR2 SNEGSKA (reference sequence). CDR3 size: 11 residues. CDR3 amino acids: CSASFADTQYF. The CDR3 DNA is TGCAGTGCTAGTTTCGCAGATACGCAGTATTTT.

The chain joins TRBV12-3 or TRBV12-4 to TRBJ1-1, with 7 nucleotides matching TRBD1. The CDR3 is 13 residues long. Trimming cost V 6 bases and J 3 bases; bases outside gene matches: 4. The CDR3, as DNA: TGTGCCAGCAGAGGGACAGAATACACTGAAGCTTTCTTT. Translated, it gives CASRGTEYTEAFF.